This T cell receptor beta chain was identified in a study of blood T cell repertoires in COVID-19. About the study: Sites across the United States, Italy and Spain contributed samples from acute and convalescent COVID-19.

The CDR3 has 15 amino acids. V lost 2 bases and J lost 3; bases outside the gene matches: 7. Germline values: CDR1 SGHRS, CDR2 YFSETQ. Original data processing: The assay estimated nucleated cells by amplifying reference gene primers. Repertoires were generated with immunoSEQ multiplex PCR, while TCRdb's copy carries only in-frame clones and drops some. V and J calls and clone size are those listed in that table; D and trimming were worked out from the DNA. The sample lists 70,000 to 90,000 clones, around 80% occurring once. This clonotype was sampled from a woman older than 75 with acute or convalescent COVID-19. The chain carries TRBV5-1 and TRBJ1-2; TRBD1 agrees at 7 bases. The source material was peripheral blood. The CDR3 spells CASSLSSGGDYGYTF. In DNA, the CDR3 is TGCGCCAGCAGCTTATCGTCAGGGGGAGACTATGGCTACACCTTC.